A selection of T cell receptor beta chains follows, all from one sample in a study of OX40 agonist ivuxolimab in advanced cancers. Method: immunoSEQ multiplex PCR; TCRdb's copy keeps in-frame clones and lacks some. The table records roughly 75,000 clones, roughly 86% of them present only once. Source: CD4+ or CD8+ T cells sorted from blood, taken in a trial of the OX40 agonist ivuxolimab. The receptor set was obtained from an adult with an advanced solid tumor such as melanoma, head and neck, liver or kidney cancer. Both conserved end residues are part of each CDR3. D genes are given only for firm matches. Clone size is given for some rows only: seen once, a few or many times, or a class if the clone is expanded.

d_gene: -
abundance: -
v_gene: TRBV11-3
j_gene: TRBJ2-1
CDR3nt: TGTGCCAGCAGCATCGGGCCCTCAGACGAGCAGTTCTTC
CDR3aa: CASSIGPSDEQFF

d_gene: -
abundance: -
v_gene: TRBV6-5
j_gene: TRBJ2-3
CDR3nt: TGTGCCAGCAGTTACTCGAGATTCCTTGATACGCAGTATTTT
CDR3aa: CASSYSRFLDTQYF

d_gene: TRBD1
abundance: -
v_gene: TRBV27
j_gene: TRBJ2-7
CDR3nt: TGTGCCAGCAGTTCCCCTATACGAGACAGGGAGATTTTCTACGAGCAGTACTTC
CDR3aa: CASSSPIRDREIFYEQYF

d_gene: -
abundance: once
v_gene: TRBV10-3
j_gene: TRBJ1-1
CDR3nt: TGTGCCACCAAGGATCCCCAGAACACTGAAGCTTTCTTT
CDR3aa: CATKDPQNTEAFF

d_gene: TRBD1
abundance: once
v_gene: TRBV29-1
j_gene: TRBJ1-2
CDR3nt: TGCAGCGTTGAACTGGGACAGGGGGTTCGCGGCTACACCTTC
CDR3aa: CSVELGQGVRGYTF

d_gene: -
abundance: -
v_gene: TRBV27
j_gene: TRBJ1-2
CDR3nt: TGTGCCAGCAGTTTCGCCGGACTGGATGGCTACACCTTC
CDR3aa: CASSFAGLDGYTF

d_gene: -
abundance: -
v_gene: TRBV30
j_gene: TRBJ1-6
CDR3nt: TGTGCCTGGAAGCTACGCTCACCCCTCCACTTT
CDR3aa: CAWKLRSPLHF

d_gene: -
abundance: -
v_gene: TRBV19
j_gene: TRBJ2-2
CDR3nt: TGTGCCAGTAGTATAGGAGGGGCTAACACCGGGGAGCTGTTTTTT
CDR3aa: CASSIGGANTGELFF

d_gene: TRBD1
abundance: few
v_gene: TRBV5-8
j_gene: TRBJ2-5
CDR3nt: TGTGCCAGCACCGATACTACAGGGGGAGAGACCCAGTACTTC
CDR3aa: CASTDTTGGETQYF

d_gene: -
abundance: -
v_gene: TRBV6-4
j_gene: TRBJ2-3
CDR3nt: TGTGCCAGCAGCTACGGACCCCGCACTACGCAGTATTTT
CDR3aa: CASSYGPRTTQYF

d_gene: -
abundance: -
v_gene: TRBV7-3
j_gene: TRBJ2-5
CDR3nt: TGTGCCAGCAGCTCCCGGGAGACCCAGTACTTC
CDR3aa: CASSSRETQYF

d_gene: -
abundance: -
v_gene: TRBV9
j_gene: TRBJ1-4
CDR3nt: TGTGCCAGCAGCCGAGAGGACCTGCCGGATGAAAAACTGTTTTTT
CDR3aa: CASSREDLPDEKLFF

d_gene: -
abundance: -
v_gene: TRBV18
j_gene: TRBJ1-5
CDR3nt: TGTGCCAGCGCAGATGGTGAGTCTCAGCCCCAGCATTTT
CDR3aa: CASADGESQPQHF

d_gene: TRBD1
abundance: once
v_gene: TRBV9
j_gene: TRBJ1-1
CDR3nt: TGTGCCAGCAGCGCCCGACAGGGAACTGAAGCTTTCTTT
CDR3aa: CASSARQGTEAFF

d_gene: -
abundance: -
v_gene: TRBV7-2
j_gene: TRBJ1-1
CDR3nt: TGTGCCAGCAGCCTAAGGACTGGGAACACTGAAGCTTTCTTT
CDR3aa: CASSLRTGNTEAFF

d_gene: TRBD2
abundance: -
v_gene: TRBV5-1
j_gene: TRBJ2-1
CDR3nt: TGCGCCAGCAGCTTGGATCTAGCGGGAACACAAACCTACAATGAGCAGTTCTTC
CDR3aa: CASSLDLAGTQTYNEQFF

d_gene: -
abundance: -
v_gene: TRBV13
j_gene: TRBJ2-1
CDR3nt: TGTGCCAGCATCCTCCGCGCTAGCTCTAGTTACAATGAGCAGTTCTTC
CDR3aa: CASILRASSSYNEQFF

d_gene: -
abundance: -
v_gene: TRBV7-9
j_gene: TRBJ1-1
CDR3nt: TGTGCCAGCAGCCCCGGGGAGGCGCCGGGTACTGAAGCTTTCTTT
CDR3aa: CASSPGEAPGTEAFF

d_gene: TRBD2
abundance: -
v_gene: TRBV28
j_gene: TRBJ2-5
CDR3nt: TGTGCCAGCAGCCTAAGCGGGACCCTTCAAGAGACCCAGTACTTC
CDR3aa: CASSLSGTLQETQYF

d_gene: -
abundance: -
v_gene: TRBV7-9
j_gene: TRBJ2-1
CDR3nt: TGTGCCAGCAGCTTATGGGGGACCTACAATGAGCAGTTCTTC
CDR3aa: CASSLWGTYNEQFF

d_gene: -
abundance: -
v_gene: TRBV9
j_gene: TRBJ2-7
CDR3nt: TGTGCCAGCAGCGTAGGATCCGGCGGCCAGGGGCAGAACGAGCAGTACTTC
CDR3aa: CASSVGSGGQGQNEQYF

d_gene: -
abundance: -
v_gene: TRBV7-2
j_gene: TRBJ2-3
CDR3nt: TGTGCCAGCAGGCAGGGGGGTTTGGATACGCAGTATTTT
CDR3aa: CASRQGGLDTQYF

d_gene: -
abundance: once
v_gene: TRBV21-1
j_gene: TRBJ2-5
CDR3nt: TGTGCCAGCAGCCCTAGCGGGTGCCTTCAAGAGACCCAGTACTTC
CDR3aa: CASSPSGCLQETQYF

d_gene: TRBD1
abundance: -
v_gene: TRBV27
j_gene: TRBJ1-2
CDR3nt: TGTGCCAGCAGTCCCTGGACAGGGAACTATGGCTACACCTTC
CDR3aa: CASSPWTGNYGYTF

d_gene: -
abundance: -
v_gene: TRBV11-1
j_gene: TRBJ2-5
CDR3nt: TGTGCCAGCAGCTTACGAGGGTCAACTAGAATGGAGACCCAGTACTTC
CDR3aa: CASSLRGSTRMETQYF

d_gene: TRBD2
abundance: -
v_gene: TRBV7-9
j_gene: TRBJ2-3
CDR3nt: TGTGCCAGCAGCCCCAGCGGGACGTCCGATACGCAGTATTTT
CDR3aa: CASSPSGTSDTQYF

d_gene: -
abundance: -
v_gene: TRBV7-2
j_gene: TRBJ2-7
CDR3nt: TGTGCCAGCAGCTTCGAGCGTCGAAACGAGCAGTACTTC
CDR3aa: CASSFERRNEQYF

d_gene: -
abundance: -
v_gene: TRBV11-2
j_gene: TRBJ1-2
CDR3nt: TGTGCCAGCAGCTTAGCGGGAGTCGGCTATGGCTACACCTTC
CDR3aa: CASSLAGVGYGYTF

d_gene: TRBD2
abundance: -
v_gene: TRBV7-9
j_gene: TRBJ2-1
CDR3nt: TGTGCCAGCAGACTTAGCGGGAGCTCCTACAATGAGCAGTTCTTC
CDR3aa: CASRLSGSSYNEQFF

d_gene: -
abundance: -
v_gene: TRBV5-1
j_gene: TRBJ1-1
CDR3nt: TGCGCCAGCAGCTCGGACTTCGAAGAAGCTTTCTTT
CDR3aa: CASSSDFEEAFF

d_gene: TRBD2
abundance: -
v_gene: TRBV7-3
j_gene: TRBJ2-7
CDR3nt: TGTGCCAGCAGCCCTAGCGGGAGCGACGAGCAGTACTTC
CDR3aa: CASSPSGSDEQYF

d_gene: TRBD2
abundance: few
v_gene: TRBV7-2
j_gene: TRBJ2-1
CDR3nt: TGTGCCAGCAGTCCGGGACTAGCGGCCTACAATGAGCAGTTCTTC
CDR3aa: CASSPGLAAYNEQFF

d_gene: -
abundance: -
v_gene: TRBV6-5
j_gene: TRBJ1-1
CDR3nt: TGTGCCAGCAGAACGGGGGGCGGAGGAAACACTGAAGCTTTCTTT
CDR3aa: CASRTGGGGNTEAFF

d_gene: TRBD2
abundance: -
v_gene: TRBV27
j_gene: TRBJ2-1
CDR3nt: TGTGCCAGCAGTCGGACTAGCGGGTTATACAATGAGCAGTTCTTC
CDR3aa: CASSRTSGLYNEQFF

d_gene: TRBD2
abundance: -
v_gene: TRBV5-1
j_gene: TRBJ2-3
CDR3nt: TGCGCCAGCAGCTTGGCCACTAGCGGGAGCGCAGATACGCAGTATTTT
CDR3aa: CASSLATSGSADTQYF

d_gene: -
abundance: -
v_gene: TRBV25-1
j_gene: TRBJ1-4
CDR3nt: TGTGCCAGCAGTGACCGGACTCAAAAGGATGAAAAACTGTTTTTT
CDR3aa: CASSDRTQKDEKLFF

d_gene: -
abundance: -
v_gene: TRBV19
j_gene: TRBJ1-5
CDR3nt: TGTGCCAGTACCGCGATCGACAGCCACAATCAGCCCCAGCATTTT
CDR3aa: CASTAIDSHNQPQHF

d_gene: -
abundance: -
v_gene: TRBV21-1
j_gene: TRBJ2-7
CDR3nt: TGTGCCAGCAGCAAAGAACCCTATAGTTACGAGCAGTACTTC
CDR3aa: CASSKEPYSYEQYF

d_gene: TRBD2
abundance: many
v_gene: TRBV6-1
j_gene: TRBJ2-7
CDR3nt: TGTGCCAGCAGCGCTAGCGGGAGCGAAGCTTACGAGCAGTACTTC
CDR3aa: CASSASGSEAYEQYF

d_gene: -
abundance: -
v_gene: TRBV5-5
j_gene: TRBJ2-3
CDR3nt: TGTGCCAGCAGCTTTAGCAGCACAGATACGCAGTATTTT
CDR3aa: CASSFSSTDTQYF

d_gene: -
abundance: -
v_gene: TRBV5-1
j_gene: TRBJ1-1
CDR3nt: TGCGCCAGCAGCTTGGGTGCACACACTGAGGCTTTCTTT
CDR3aa: CASSLGAHTEAFF

d_gene: -
abundance: -
v_gene: TRBV19
j_gene: TRBJ1-5
CDR3nt: TGTGCCAGTAGTCCCGAACCGGAGGGCAATCAGCCCCAGCATTTT
CDR3aa: CASSPEPEGNQPQHF

d_gene: -
abundance: -
v_gene: TRBV11-3
j_gene: TRBJ2-6
CDR3nt: TGTGCCAGCAGTCAGGGAGGACGCGGGGCCAACGTCCTGACTTTC
CDR3aa: CASSQGGRGANVLTF

d_gene: -
abundance: -
v_gene: TRBV2
j_gene: TRBJ1-5
CDR3nt: TGTGCCAGCCAGGATCCACGCCAGCCCCAGCATTTT
CDR3aa: CASQDPRQPQHF

d_gene: -
abundance: -
v_gene: TRBV7-3
j_gene: TRBJ1-6
CDR3nt: TGTGCCAGCAGCCAACAGGGATCCTATAATTCACCCCTCCACTTT
CDR3aa: CASSQQGSYNSPLHF

d_gene: TRBD1
abundance: few
v_gene: TRBV18
j_gene: TRBJ2-1
CDR3nt: TGTGCCAGCTCCCTAGGGGACAGGATTGTCAATGAGCAGTTCTTC
CDR3aa: CASSLGDRIVNEQFF

d_gene: -
abundance: -
v_gene: TRBV4-3
j_gene: TRBJ1-4
CDR3nt: TGCGCCAGCAGCCAAGATTTACAGATTAATGAAAAACTGTTTTTT
CDR3aa: CASSQDLQINEKLFF